The T cell receptor (beta chain) under discussion was sequenced for a study of T cell repertoires in cytomegalovirus infection. In germline, CDR1 is MNHNY, CDR2 SVGAGI (reference sequence). Trimming shortened V by 9 bases and J by 5 bases, and 16 bases separated the two germline ends. This CDR3 has 13 residues. Study conclusions and caveats: CMV-specific TCR beta clonotypes restricted by HLA-C dominated the ex vivo response.

TCRdb independently ran MiXCR on the reads; one entry per CDR3 protein. The sample includes about 220,000 distinct CDR3 sequences, 35% to 40% of them seen just once. This clonotype was found a few times. What it binds is not known. The sequencing used CD8+ T cells from cultured PBMCs, collected from culture after CMV antigen stimulation. The chain employs TRBV6-6 and TRBJ1-1; a weak D match, TRBD1 (5 bases). The TCR comes from a human donor in good health (CMV status not recorded). Some clones in this sample may be carry-over from other donors' samples. CDR3 DNA: TGTGCCAGTCGAGAGGGGAGAGGAACTGAAGCTTTCTTT. This translates into CASREGRGTEAFF.